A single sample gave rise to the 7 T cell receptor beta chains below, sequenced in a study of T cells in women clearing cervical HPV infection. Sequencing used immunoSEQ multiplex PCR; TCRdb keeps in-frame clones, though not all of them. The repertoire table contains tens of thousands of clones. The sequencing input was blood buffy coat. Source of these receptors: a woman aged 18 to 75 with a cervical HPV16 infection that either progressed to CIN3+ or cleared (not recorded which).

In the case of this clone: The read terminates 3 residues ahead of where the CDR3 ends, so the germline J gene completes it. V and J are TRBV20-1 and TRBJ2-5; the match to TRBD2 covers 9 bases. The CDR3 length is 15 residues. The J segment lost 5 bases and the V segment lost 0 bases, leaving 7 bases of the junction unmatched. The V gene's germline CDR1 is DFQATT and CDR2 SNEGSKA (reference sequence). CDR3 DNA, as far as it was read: TGCAGTGCTAGAGAAGGCGGGGGGGCAGGGGAGACC. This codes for CSAREGGGAGET. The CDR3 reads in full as CSAREGGGAGETQYF.

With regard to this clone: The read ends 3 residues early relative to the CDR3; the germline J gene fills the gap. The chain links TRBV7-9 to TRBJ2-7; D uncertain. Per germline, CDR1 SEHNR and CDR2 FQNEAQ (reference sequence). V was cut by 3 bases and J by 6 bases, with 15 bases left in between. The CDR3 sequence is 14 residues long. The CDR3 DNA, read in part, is TGTGCCAGCAGCTTTACCCAAAGTCCGGGCGAG. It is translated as CASSFTQSPGE. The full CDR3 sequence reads CASSFTQSPGEQYF. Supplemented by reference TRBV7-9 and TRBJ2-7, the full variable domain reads DTGVSQNPRHKITKRGQNVTFRCDPISEHNRLYWYRQTLGQGPEFLTYFQNEAQLEKSRLLSDRFSAERPKGSFSTLEIQRTEQGDSAMYLCASSFTQSPGEQYFGPGTRLTVT.

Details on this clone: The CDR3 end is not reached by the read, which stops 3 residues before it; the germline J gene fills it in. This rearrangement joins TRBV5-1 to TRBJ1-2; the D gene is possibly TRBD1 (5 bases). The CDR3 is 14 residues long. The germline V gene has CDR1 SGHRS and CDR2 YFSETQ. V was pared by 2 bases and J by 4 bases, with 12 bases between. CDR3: CASSFPGKAYGYTF. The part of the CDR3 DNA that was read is TGCGCCAGCAGCTTCCCAGGGAAAGCCTATGGC.

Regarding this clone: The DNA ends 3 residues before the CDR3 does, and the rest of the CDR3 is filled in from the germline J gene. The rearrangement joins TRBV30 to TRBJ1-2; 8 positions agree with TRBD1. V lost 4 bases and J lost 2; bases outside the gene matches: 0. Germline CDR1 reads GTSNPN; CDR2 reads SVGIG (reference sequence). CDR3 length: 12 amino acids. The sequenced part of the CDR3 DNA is TGTGCCTGGACAGGGGGCAACTATGGC. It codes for CAWTGGNYG. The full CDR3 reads CAWTGGNYGYTF.

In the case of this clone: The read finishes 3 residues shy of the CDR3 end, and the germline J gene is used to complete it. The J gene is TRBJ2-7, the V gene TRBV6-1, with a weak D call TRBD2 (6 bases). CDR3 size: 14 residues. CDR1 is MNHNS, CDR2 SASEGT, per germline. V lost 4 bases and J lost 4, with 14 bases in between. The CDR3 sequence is CASSAQPGLYEQYF. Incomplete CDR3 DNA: TGTGCCAGCAGTGCCCAACCGGGACTGTACGAG.

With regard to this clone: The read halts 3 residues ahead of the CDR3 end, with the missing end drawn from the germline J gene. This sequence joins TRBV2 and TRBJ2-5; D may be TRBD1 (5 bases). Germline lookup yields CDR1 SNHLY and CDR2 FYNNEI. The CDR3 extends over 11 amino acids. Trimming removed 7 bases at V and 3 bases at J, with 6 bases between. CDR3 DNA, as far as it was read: TGTGCCAGCATGACAGAAGAGACC. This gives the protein CASMTEET. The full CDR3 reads CASMTEETQYF. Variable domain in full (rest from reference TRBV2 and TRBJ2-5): EPEVTQTPSHQVTQMGQEVILRCVPISNHLYFYWYRQILGQKVEFLVSFYNNEISEKSEIFDDQFSVERPDGSNFTLKIRSTKLEDSAMYFCASMTEETQYFGPGTRLLVL.

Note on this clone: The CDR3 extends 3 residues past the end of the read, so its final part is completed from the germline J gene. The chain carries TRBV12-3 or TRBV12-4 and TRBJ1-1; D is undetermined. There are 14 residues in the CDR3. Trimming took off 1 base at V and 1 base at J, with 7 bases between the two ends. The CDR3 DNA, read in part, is TGTGCCAGCAGTTTAGGAGCCGGGAACACTGAA. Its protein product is CASSLGAGNTE. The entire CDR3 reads CASSLGAGNTEAFF.